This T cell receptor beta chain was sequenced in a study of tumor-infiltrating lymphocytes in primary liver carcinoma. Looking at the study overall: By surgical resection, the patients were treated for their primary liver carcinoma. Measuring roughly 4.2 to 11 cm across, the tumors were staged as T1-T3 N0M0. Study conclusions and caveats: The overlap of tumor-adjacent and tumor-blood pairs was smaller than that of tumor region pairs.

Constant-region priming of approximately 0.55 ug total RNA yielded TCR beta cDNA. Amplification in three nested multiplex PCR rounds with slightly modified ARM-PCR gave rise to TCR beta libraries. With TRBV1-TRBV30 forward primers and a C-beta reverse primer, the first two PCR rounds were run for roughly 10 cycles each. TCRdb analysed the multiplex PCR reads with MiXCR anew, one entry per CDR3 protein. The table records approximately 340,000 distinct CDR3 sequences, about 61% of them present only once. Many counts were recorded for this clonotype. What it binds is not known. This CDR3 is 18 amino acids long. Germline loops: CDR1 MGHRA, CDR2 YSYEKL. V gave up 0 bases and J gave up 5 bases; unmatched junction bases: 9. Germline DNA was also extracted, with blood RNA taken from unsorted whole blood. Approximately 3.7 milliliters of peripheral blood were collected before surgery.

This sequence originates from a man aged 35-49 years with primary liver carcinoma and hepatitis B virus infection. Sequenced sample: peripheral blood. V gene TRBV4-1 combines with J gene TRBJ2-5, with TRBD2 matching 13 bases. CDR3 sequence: CASSQDTSGRGNLETQYF. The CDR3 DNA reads TGCGCCAGCAGCCAAGATACTAGCGGGAGGGGTAATTTGGAGACCCAGTACTTC.